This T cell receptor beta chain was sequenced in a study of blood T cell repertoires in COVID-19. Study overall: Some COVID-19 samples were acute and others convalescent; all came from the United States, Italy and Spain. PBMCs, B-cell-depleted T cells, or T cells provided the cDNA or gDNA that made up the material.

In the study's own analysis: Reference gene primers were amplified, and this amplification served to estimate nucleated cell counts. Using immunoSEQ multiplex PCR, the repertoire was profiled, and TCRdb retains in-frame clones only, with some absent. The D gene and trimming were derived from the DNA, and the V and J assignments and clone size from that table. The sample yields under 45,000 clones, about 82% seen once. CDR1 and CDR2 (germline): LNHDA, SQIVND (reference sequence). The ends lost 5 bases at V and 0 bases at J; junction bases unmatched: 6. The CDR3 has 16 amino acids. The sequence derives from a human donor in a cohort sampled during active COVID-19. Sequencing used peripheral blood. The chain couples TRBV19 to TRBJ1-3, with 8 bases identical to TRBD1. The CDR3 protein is CASSPGQVNSGNTIYF. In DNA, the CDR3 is TGTGCCAGTAGTCCGGGACAGGTGAACTCTGGAAACACCATATATTTT.